This T cell receptor beta chain comes out of a study of T-cell reconstitution after alpha-beta-depleted transplantation in children. The authors prepared the TCRbeta library with unique molecular identifiers. MiXCR, run by TCRdb on the PCR reads, gives a single entry per CDR3 protein. The sample holds approximately 520,000 distinct CDR3 sequences, 11% seen once. Only a few counts were recorded for this clonotype. The V gene's germline CDR1 is SGHNT and CDR2 YYREEE (reference sequence). The CDR3 totals 19 residues. Trimming took 0 bases from V and 0 from J, leaving 18 bases between them. Sequencing used PBMCs, mostly from graft donor cells, obtained 180 days after TCRalphabeta/CD19-depleted stem cell transplant. The TCR originated in a female patient aged 2-10 years who had a stem cell transplant for aplastic anemia, so the T cells may come from the graft donor. The chain joins TRBV5-4 to TRBJ1-4; tentative D call: TRBD1 (5 bases). CDR3 DNA sequence: TGTGCCAGCAGCTTGGTGCCAGTTGGGGGATTTGCAACTAATGAAAAACTGTTTTTT. As protein: CASSLVPVGGFATNEKLFF.